The sequence of this T cell receptor beta chain was determined in a study of CD8 T cells in ankylosing spondylitis. The length of the CDR3 is 17 residues. V lost 2 bases and J lost 3; bases outside the gene matches: 5. Germline CDR1 MNHEY, CDR2 SVGAGI. This clonotype was found many times. Its specificity is unknown. Via MiXCR, TCRdb re-called the 5' RACE reads, giving one row per CDR3 protein. This sample yields 250,000 to 300,000 distinct CDR3 sequences, of which 20% are seen a single time; under 8.5% belongs to the top ten. Overall study findings and caveats: The clones that were linked to disease were reported to be significantly enriched in matched synovial fluid samples from ankylosing spondylitis patients.

The TCR originated in a male donor with ankylosing spondylitis or in good health (not recorded which). This rearrangement joins TRBV6-5 to TRBJ2-1; 12 nucleotides agree with TRBD2. Source material: blood, either unsorted or a sorted T cell fraction (not recorded which). In DNA form, the CDR3 reads TGTGCCAGCAGTTACATCAGGACTAGCGGGATCTACAATGAGCAGTTCTTC. It is translated as CASSYIRTSGIYNEQFF.